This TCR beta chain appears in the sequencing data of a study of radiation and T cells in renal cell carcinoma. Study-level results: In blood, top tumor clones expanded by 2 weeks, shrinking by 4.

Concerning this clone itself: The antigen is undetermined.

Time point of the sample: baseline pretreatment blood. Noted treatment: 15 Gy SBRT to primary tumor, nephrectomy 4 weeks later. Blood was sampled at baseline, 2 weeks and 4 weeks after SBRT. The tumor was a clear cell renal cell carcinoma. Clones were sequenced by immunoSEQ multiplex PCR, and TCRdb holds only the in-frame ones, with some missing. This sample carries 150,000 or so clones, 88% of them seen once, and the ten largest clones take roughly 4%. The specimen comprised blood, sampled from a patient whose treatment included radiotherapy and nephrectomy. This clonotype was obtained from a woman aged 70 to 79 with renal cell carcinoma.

CDR3 DNA: TGTGCCAGCAGTGATGGGACTGCCCAGCCCCAGCATTTT. This translates into CASSDGTAQPQHF. The chain has TRBV6-1 and TRBJ1-5; perhaps TRBD1 as D (5 bases). This CDR3 has 13 amino acids. Deletions cut 3 bases from V and 7 bases from J, with 10 bases between. Germline V CDR1 and CDR2: MNHNS, SASEGT.